This T cell receptor beta chain stems from a study of control samples from healthy donors and cancer patients. Sequencing used immunoSEQ multiplex PCR; TCRdb keeps in-frame clones, though not all of them. The data show approximately 82,000 clones, 93% seen once. CDR3 size: 14 residues. Germline-derived CDR1 and CDR2 are SEHNR and FQNEAQ (reference sequence). Trimming at V came to 8 bases and at J to 10 bases, leaving 11 bases not matched to a gene. V is TRBV7-9 and J is TRBJ2-1, with 10 positions matching TRBD2. This TCR derives from a woman aged 40 to 50 with lung cancer. Sequencing was carried out using PBMCs. This CDR3 reads CASSLTSGAREQFF. The CDR3 DNA reads TGTGCCAGCTCCCTCACTAGCGGGGCGCGAGAGCAGTTCTTC. Filled out from reference TRBV7-9 and TRBJ2-1, the complete variable domain reads DTGVSQNPRHKITKRGQNVTFRCDPISEHNRLYWYRQTLGQGPEFLTYFQNEAQLEKSRLLSDRFSAERPKGSFSTLEIQRTEQGDSAMYLCASSLTSGAREQFFGPGTRLTVL.